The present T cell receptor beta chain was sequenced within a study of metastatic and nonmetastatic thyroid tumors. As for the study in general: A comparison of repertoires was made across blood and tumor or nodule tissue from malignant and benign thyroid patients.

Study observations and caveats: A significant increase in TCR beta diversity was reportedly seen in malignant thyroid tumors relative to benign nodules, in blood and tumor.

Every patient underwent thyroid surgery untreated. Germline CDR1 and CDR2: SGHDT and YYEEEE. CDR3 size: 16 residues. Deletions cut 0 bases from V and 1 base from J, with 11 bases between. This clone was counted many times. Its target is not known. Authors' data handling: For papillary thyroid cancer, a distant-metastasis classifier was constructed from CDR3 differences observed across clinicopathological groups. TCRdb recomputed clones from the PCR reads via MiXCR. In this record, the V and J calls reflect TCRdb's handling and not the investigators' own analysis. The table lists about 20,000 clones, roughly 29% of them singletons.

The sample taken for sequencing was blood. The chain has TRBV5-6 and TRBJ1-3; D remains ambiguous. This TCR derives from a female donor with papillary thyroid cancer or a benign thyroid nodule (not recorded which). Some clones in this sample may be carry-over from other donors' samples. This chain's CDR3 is CASSLEASGSGNTIYF. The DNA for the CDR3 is TGTGCCAGCAGCTTGGAGGCCTCCGGGTCTGGAAACACCATATATTTT.